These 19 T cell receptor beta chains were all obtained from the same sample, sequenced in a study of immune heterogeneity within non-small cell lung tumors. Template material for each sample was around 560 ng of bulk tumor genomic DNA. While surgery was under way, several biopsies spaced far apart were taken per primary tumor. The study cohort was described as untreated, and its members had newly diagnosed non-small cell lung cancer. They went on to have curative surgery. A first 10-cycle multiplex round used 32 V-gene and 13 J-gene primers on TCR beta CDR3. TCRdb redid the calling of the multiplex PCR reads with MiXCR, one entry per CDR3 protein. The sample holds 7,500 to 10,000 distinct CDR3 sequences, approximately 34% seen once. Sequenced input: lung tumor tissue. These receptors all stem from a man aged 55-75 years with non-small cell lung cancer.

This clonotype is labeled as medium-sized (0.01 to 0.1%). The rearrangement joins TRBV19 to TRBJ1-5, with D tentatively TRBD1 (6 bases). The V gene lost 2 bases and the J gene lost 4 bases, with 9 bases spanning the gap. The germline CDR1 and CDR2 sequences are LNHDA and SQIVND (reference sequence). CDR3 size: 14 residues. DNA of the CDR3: TGTGCCAGTAGTATACAGGGGAGAAATCAGCCCCAGCATTTT. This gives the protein CASSIQGRNQPQHF.

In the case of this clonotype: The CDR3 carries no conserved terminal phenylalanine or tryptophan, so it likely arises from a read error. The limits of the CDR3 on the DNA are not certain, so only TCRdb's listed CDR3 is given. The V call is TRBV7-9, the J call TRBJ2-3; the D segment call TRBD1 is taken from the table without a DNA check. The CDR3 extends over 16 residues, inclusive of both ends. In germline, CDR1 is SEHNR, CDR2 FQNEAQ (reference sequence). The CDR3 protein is CASSPRDRGLEQYFGP.

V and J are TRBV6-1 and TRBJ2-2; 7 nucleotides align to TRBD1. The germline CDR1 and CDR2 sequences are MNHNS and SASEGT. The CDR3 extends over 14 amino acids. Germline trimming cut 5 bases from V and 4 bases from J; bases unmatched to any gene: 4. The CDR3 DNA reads TGTGCCAGCAGTCGGGACAGCCCCACCGGGGAGCTGTTTTTT. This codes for CASSRDSPTGELFF.

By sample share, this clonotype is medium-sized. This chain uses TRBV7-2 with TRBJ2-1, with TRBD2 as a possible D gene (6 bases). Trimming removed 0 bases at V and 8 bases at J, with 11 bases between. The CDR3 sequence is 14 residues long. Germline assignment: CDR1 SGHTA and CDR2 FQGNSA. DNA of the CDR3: TGTGCCAGCAGCTTAGCGGTCGGAGGGGATGAGCAGTTCTTC. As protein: CASSLAVGGDEQFF.

The CDR3 loop reads CSASLGRGLDAFF. Written as DNA, the CDR3 is TGCAGTGCTAGTCTGGGGCGGGGATTGGATGCTTTCTTT. The J gene is TRBJ1-1, the V gene TRBV20-1, with D maybe TRBD1 (5 bases). This CDR3 comprises 13 residues. Trimming stripped 3 bases from V and 11 bases from J, with 19 bases between. From germline, CDR1 is DFQATT and CDR2 SNEGSKA (reference sequence).

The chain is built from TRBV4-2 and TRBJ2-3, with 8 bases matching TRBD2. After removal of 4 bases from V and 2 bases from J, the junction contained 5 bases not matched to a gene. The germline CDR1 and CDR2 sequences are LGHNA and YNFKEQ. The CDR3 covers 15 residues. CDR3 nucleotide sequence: TGTGCCAGCAGCCGCAAACTAGCGGACACAGATACGCAGTATTTT. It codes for CASSRKLADTDTQYF.

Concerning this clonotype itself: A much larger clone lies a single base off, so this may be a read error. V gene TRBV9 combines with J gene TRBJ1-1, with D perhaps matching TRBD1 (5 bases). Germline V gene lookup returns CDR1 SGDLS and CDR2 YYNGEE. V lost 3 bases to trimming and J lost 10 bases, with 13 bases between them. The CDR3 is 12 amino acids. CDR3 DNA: TGTGCCAGCAGCGGGGGCACCAGTGGAGCTTTCTTT. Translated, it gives CASSGGTSGAFF. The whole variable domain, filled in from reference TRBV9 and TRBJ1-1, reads DSGVTQTPKHLITATGQRVTLRCSPRSGDLSVYWYQQSLDQGLQFLIQYYNGEERAKGNILERFSAQQFPDLHSELNLSSLELGDSALYFCASSGGTSGAFFGQGTRLTVV.

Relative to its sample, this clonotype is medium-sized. CDR3 bases: TGCGCCAGCAGCTTCCGGACGGAAGGCACAGATACGCAGTATTTT. It yields the protein CASSFRTEGTDTQYF. This chain uses TRBV5-1 with TRBJ2-3; D unclear. The germline V and J ends were trimmed by 2 bases and 1 base, with 11 bases remaining between them. Germline values: CDR1 SGHRS, CDR2 YFSETQ. The CDR3 consists of 15 residues.

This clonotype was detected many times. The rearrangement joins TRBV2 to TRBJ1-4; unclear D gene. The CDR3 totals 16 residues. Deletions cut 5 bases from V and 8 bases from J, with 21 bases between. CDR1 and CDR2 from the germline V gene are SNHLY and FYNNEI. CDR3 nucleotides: TGTGCCAGCAGTTCGCCAAAGGCGGAAGTGGAAGAAAAACTGTTTTTT. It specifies CASSSPKAEVEEKLFF. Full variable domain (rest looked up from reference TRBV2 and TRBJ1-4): EPEVTQTPSHQVTQMGQEVILRCVPISNHLYFYWYRQILGQKVEFLVSFYNNEISEKSEIFDDQFSVERPDGSNFTLKIRSTKLEDSAMYFCASSSPKAEVEEKLFFGSGTQLSVL.

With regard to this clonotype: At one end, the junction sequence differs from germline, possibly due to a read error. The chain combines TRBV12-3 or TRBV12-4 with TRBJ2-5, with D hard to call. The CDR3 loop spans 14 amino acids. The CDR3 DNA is TGTGCCAGCAGTTTAGTCCCAGTCCAAGAGATCCAGTACTTC. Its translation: CASSLVPVQEIQYF.

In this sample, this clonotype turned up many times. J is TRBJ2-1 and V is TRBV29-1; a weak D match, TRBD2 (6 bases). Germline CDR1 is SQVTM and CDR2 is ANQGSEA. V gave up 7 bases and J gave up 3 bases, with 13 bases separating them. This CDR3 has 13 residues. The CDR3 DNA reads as TGCAGCGGCGTAGCGGATTTCTACAATGAGCAGTTCTTC. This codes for CSGVADFYNEQFF.

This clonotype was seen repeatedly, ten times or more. CDR3 DNA: TGTGCCAGCAGTGCTTTTATGGGCGGGACTACTTCGAGGTCCTACAATGAGCAGTTCTTC. As protein: CASSAFMGGTTSRSYNEQFF. The gene calls are TRBV6-2 or TRBV6-3 and TRBJ2-1, with 7 bases identical to TRBD2. Germline-derived CDR1 and CDR2 are MNHEY and SVGEGT. Trimming at V came to 5 bases and at J to 1 base, leaving 20 bases not matched to a gene. The CDR3 is 20 amino acids.

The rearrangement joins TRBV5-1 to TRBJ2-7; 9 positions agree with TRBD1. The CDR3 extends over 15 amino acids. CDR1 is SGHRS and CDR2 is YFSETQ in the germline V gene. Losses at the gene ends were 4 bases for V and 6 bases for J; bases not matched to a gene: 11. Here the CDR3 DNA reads TGCGCCAGCAGCCCGGAACAGGGGGCGCGCAGCGAGCAGTACTTC. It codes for CASSPEQGARSEQYF.

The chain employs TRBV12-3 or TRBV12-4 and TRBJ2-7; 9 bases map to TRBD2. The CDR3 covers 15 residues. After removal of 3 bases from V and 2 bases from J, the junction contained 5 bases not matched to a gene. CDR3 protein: CASSFVAGVPYEQYF. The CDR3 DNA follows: TGTGCCAGCAGTTTTGTAGCGGGAGTCCCCTACGAGCAGTACTTC.

The CDR3 here is CASSQDLGLARSDTQYF. CDR3 coding DNA: TGTGCCAGCAGCCAAGACCTGGGACTAGCGAGGTCAGATACGCAGTATTTT. The chain is built from TRBV3-1 and TRBJ2-3; 10 nucleotides match TRBD2. The J segment lost 4 bases and the V segment lost 0 bases, leaving 7 bases of the junction unmatched. Germline CDR1 LGHDT, CDR2 YNNKEL (reference sequence). The CDR3 spans 17 residues.

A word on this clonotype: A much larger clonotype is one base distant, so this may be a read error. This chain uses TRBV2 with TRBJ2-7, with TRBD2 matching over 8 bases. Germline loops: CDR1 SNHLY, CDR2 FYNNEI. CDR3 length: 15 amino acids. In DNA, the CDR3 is TGTGCCAGCTCCGCCAGCGGGAGTTCCGCAGATACGCGGTATTTT. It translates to CASSASGSSADTRYF.

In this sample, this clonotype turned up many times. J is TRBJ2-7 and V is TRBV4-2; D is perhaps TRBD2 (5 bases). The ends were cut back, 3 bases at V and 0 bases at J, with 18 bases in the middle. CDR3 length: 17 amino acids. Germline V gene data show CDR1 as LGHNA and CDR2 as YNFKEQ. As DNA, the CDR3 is TGTGCCAGCAGCCAGAATTTTGAGGGCCCGAGCTCCTACGAGCAGTACTTC. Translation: CASSQNFEGPSSYEQYF.

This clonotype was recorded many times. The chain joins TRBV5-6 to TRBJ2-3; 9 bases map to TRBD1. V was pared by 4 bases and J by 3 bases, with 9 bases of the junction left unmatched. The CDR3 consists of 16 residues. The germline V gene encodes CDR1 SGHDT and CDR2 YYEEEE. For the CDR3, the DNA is TGTGCCAGCAGCACATTCGACAGGGGGTCGACAGATACGCAGTATTTT. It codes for CASSTFDRGSTDTQYF.

CDR3 nucleotide sequence: TGTGCCAGCAGTATCAGATACAGTCTAGCGGTCCTCGGGAGGAACACAGATACGCAGTATTTT. This encodes CASSIRYSLAVLGRNTDTQYF. The rearrangement links TRBV12-3 or TRBV12-4 to TRBJ2-3, with 7 bases lining up with TRBD2. V dropped 5 bases and J dropped 2; count of bases not matched to a gene: 25. This CDR3 is 21 amino acids long.